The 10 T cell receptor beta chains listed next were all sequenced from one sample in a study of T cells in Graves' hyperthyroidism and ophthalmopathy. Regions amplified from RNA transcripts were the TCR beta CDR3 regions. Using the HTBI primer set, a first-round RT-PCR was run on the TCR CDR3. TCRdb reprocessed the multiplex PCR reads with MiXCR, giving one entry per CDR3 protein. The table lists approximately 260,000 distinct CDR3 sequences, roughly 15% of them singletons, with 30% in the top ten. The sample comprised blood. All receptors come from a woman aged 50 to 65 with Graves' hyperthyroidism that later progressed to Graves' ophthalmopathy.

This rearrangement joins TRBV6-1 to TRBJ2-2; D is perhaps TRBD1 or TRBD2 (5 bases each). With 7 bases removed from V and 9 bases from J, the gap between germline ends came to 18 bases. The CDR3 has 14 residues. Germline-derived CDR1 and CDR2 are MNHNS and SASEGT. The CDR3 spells CASTLRDGRRELFF. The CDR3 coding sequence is TGTGCCAGCACCCTACGGGACGGTCGGCGGGAGCTGTTTTTT.

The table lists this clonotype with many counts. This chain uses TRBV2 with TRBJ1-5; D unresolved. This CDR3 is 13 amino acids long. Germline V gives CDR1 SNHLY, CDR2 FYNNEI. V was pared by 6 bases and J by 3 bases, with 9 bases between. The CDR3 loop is CASSGEHNQPQHF. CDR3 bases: TGTGCCAGCAGCGGGGAACACAATCAGCCCCAGCATTTT.

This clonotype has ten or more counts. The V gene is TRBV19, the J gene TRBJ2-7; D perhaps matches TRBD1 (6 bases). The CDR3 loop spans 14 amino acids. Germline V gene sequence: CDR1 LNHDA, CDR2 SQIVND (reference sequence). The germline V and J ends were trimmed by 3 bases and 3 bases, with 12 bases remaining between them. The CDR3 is CASSIPGHRYEQYF. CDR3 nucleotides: TGTGCCAGTAGTATCCCGGGACACCGCTACGAGCAGTACTTC.

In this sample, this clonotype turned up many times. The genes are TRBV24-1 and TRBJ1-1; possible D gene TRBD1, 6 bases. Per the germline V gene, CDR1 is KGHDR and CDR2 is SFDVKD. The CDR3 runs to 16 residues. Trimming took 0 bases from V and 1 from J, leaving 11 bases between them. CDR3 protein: CATSDLQGRGNTEAFF. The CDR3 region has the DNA TGTGCCACCAGTGATTTGCAGGGCAGGGGGAACACTGAAGCTTTCTTT.

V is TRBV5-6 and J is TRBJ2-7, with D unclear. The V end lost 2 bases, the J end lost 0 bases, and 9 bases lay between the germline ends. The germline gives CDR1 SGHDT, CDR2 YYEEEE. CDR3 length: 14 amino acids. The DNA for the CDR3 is TGTGCCAGCAGCTTCCGGGTTAGCTCCTACGAGCAGTACTTC. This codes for CASSFRVSSYEQYF. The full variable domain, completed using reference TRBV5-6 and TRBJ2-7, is DAGVTQSPTHLIKTRGQQVTLRCSPKSGHDTVSWYQQALGQGPQFIFQYYEEEERQRGNFPDRFSGHQFPNYSSELNVNALLLGDSALYLCASSFRVSSYEQYFGPGTRLTVT.

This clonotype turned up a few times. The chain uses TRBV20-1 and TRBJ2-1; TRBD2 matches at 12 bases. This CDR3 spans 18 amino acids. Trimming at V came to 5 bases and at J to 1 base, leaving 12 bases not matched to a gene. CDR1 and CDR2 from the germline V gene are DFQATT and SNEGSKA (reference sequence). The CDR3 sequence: CSAGGLAGGPGSYNEQFF. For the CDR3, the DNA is TGCAGTGCTGGCGGCCTAGCGGGAGGGCCGGGGTCCTACAATGAGCAGTTCTTC.

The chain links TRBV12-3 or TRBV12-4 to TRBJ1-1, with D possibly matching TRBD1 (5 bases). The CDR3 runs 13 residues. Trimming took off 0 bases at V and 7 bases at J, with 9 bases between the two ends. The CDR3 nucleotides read TGTGCCAGCAGTTTAGCGCTGGGGGGTGAAGCTTTCTTT. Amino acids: CASSLALGGEAFF.

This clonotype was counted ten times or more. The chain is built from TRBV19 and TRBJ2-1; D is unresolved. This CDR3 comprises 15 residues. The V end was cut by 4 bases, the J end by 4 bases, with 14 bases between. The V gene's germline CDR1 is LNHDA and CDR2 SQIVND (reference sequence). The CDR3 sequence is CASSTPRRRYNEQFF. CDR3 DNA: TGTGCCAGTAGTACCCCTAGGCGGAGATACAATGAGCAGTTCTTC.

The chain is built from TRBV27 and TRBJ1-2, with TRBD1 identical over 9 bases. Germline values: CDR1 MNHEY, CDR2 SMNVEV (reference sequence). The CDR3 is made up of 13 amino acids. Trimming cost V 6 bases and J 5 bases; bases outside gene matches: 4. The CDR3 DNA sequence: TGTGCCAGCAGACAGGGGGCGCGGTATGGCTACACCTTC. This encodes CASRQGARYGYTF.

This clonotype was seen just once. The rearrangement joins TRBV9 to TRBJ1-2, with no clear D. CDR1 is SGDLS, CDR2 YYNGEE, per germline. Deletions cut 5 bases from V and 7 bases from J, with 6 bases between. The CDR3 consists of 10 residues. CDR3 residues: CASRGSGYTF. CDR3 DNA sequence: TGTGCCAGCAGAGGTTCTGGCTACACCTTC.